The entry below describes one TCR beta chain. Losses at the gene ends were 0 bases for V and 1 base for J; bases not matched to a gene: 11. The CDR3 loop spans 17 amino acids. Germline V lookup: CDR1 SQVTM, CDR2 ANQGSEA. The record originates from a study of blood T cell repertoires in COVID-19. Study in general: Samples representing acute and convalescent COVID-19 were sourced from the United States, Italy and Spain. T cells, B-cell-depleted T cells, or PBMCs provided the cDNA or gDNA that served as material.

The method was immunoSEQ multiplex PCR; TCRdb's version includes in-frame clones alone and lacks a portion of them. The profile shows about 160,000 clones, 60% to 85% of them singletons. The sequence derives from a man between 60 and 70 years old with acute or convalescent COVID-19. Sequenced: peripheral blood. The V gene is TRBV29-1, the J gene TRBJ1-1; 7 bases line up with TRBD1. The CDR3 DNA follows: TGCAGCGTTGAAGACGACAGGGCCTTTCTGTCGAACACTGAAGCTTTCTTT. Translated, it gives CSVEDDRAFLSNTEAFF.